This T cell receptor (beta chain) was observed in a study of CD8 T cells in ankylosing spondylitis. Study-level findings and limits: Within peripheral blood, clones linked to disease were CD8+ and relatively rare. Roughly eight highly homologous variants made up a TCR beta motif that seemed to typify ankylosing spondylitis blood. Both synovial fluid and blood in reactive arthritis had previously been reported to carry some motif variants.

The CDR3 sequence is 16 residues long. V lost 5 bases, J lost 2 bases, and 17 bases lay in between. One entry per CDR3 protein, called by TCRdb with MiXCR from the 5' RACE reads. The sample records 250,000 or so distinct CDR3 sequences, under 12% being singletons. This clonotype has at least ten counts. No antigen is known for it. The V gene is TRBV12-3 or TRBV12-4, the J gene TRBJ2-3; D ambiguous. The receptor's source is a male donor with ankylosing spondylitis or in good health (not recorded which). Source material: blood, either unsorted or a sorted T cell fraction (not recorded which). As DNA, the CDR3 is TGTGCCAGCAGTCCCGGGCCAGGTCTTCCCACAGATACGCAGTATTTT. This codes for CASSPGPGLPTDTQYF.